The 30 T cell receptor beta chains presented below share a single source sample, sequenced in a study of control samples from healthy donors and cancer patients. Using immunoSEQ multiplex PCR, the repertoire was profiled, and TCRdb retains in-frame clones only, with some absent. The sample has approximately 150,000 clones, approximately 90% seen once. What was sequenced was blood. The receptors come from a woman in her 30s in good health.

This sequence joins TRBV6-6 and TRBJ2-4, with D possibly matching TRBD1 (5 bases). The germline V and J ends were trimmed by 2 bases and 0 bases, with 8 bases remaining between them. This CDR3 region has 15 residues. Germline V CDR1 and CDR2: MNHNY, SVGAGI (reference sequence). The CDR3 loop is CASSYGHQAKNIQYF. CDR3 in DNA: TGTGCCAGCAGTTACGGACACCAAGCCAAAAACATTCAGTACTTC.

The DNA for the CDR3 is TGTGCCAGCACCCTTGGGACCCGCGGTGAAAAACTGTTTTTT. Encoded protein: CASTLGTRGEKLFF. The chain has TRBV7-2 and TRBJ1-4; D is perhaps TRBD1 (5 bases). CDR1 is SGHTA, CDR2 FQGNSA, per germline. V was cut by 7 bases and J by 7 bases, with 16 bases left in between. The length of the CDR3 is 14 residues.

The rearrangement uses TRBV7-8 and TRBJ1-5; TRBD1 agrees at 7 bases. Germline V lookup: CDR1 SGHVS, CDR2 FQNEAQ. Trimming took 5 bases from V and 2 from J; bases not matched to a gene: 9. The CDR3 length is 16 residues. CDR3 residues: CASSVGDRAGNQPQHF. The CDR3 DNA is TGTGCCAGCAGCGTAGGCGACAGGGCTGGCAATCAGCCCCAGCATTTT.

V is TRBV28 and J is TRBJ2-3, with no clear D. V was trimmed by 3 bases and J by 1 base, leaving 17 bases between them. CDR3 length: 17 amino acids. In germline, CDR1 is MDHEN, CDR2 SYDVKM. The CDR3, as DNA: TGTGCCAGCAGTTTGGTTTTGTCTCAGAACGGCACAGATACGCAGTATTTT. This sequence encodes CASSLVLSQNGTDTQYF.

The J gene is TRBJ1-4, the V gene TRBV4-3; TRBD1 is a possible D gene (6 bases). Germline lookup yields CDR1 LGHNA and CDR2 YSLEER. The CDR3 loop spans 16 amino acids. V gave up 0 bases and J gave up 3 bases, with 11 bases separating them. The CDR3 region is CASSQDGAGANEKLFF. The CDR3 DNA reads as TGCGCCAGCAGCCAAGATGGGGCAGGGGCTAATGAAAAACTGTTTTTT.

As for this clone: Other DNA sequences from this sample encode an identical CDR3 as well. CDR3 amino acids: CASSYWTSGRTDTQYF. In DNA, the CDR3 is TGTGCCAGCAGTTACTGGACTAGCGGGAGAACAGATACGCAGTATTTT. This rearrangement joins TRBV6-6 to TRBJ2-3; TRBD2 matches 13 bases. The V gene end was trimmed by 1 base and the J gene end by 3 bases; junction bases not matched to a gene: 1. This CDR3 contains 16 residues. From germline, CDR1 is MNHNY and CDR2 SVGAGI (reference sequence).

V usage is TRBV14 and J usage is TRBJ2-2; D ambiguous. The V gene lost 0 bases and the J gene lost 1 base, with 0 bases spanning the gap. CDR1 and CDR2 from the germline V gene are SGHDN and FVKESK. This CDR3 has 13 residues. DNA of the CDR3: TGTGCCAGCAGCCAAGAGAACACCGGGGAGCTGTTTTTT. The encoded protein is CASSQENTGELFF.

This chain links TRBV12-3 or TRBV12-4 with TRBJ2-7; possible D gene TRBD2, 5 bases. CDR3 size: 12 residues. V was pared by 6 bases and J by 3 bases, with 9 bases between. The CDR3 spells CASRLRGYEQYF. The CDR3 bases are TGTGCCAGCAGGTTACGGGGCTACGAGCAGTACTTC.

The gene calls are TRBV18 and TRBJ1-3; maybe TRBD1 (5 bases). The CDR3 consists of 15 residues. Trimming shortened V by 6 bases and J by 0 bases, and 12 bases separated the two germline ends. Germline lookup yields CDR1 KGHSH and CDR2 LQKENI. CDR3 loop: CASSAGPFSGNTIYF. The CDR3 bases are TGTGCCAGCTCGGCGGGACCTTTCTCTGGAAACACCATATATTTT.

The rearrangement uses TRBV4-3 and TRBJ1-6; 9 nucleotides match TRBD1. Germline values: CDR1 LGHNA, CDR2 YSLEER. The CDR3 is 18 residues long. Trimming cost V 2 bases and J 4 bases; bases outside gene matches: 9. DNA for the CDR3: TGCGCCAGCAGCCAATTTCCACCCGGGACAGGGTATAATTCACCCCTCCACTTT. Its translation: CASSQFPPGTGYNSPLHF.

This clone appeared a single time. CDR3 loop: CASSFSGRAGETQYF. In DNA form, the CDR3 reads TGCGCCAGCAGCTTTAGCGGGAGGGCCGGTGAGACCCAGTACTTC. The chain has TRBV5-1 and TRBJ2-5, with TRBD2 matching over 11 bases. V lost 2 bases and J lost 5; bases outside the gene matches: 5. The germline gives CDR1 SGHRS, CDR2 YFSETQ. The length of the CDR3 is 15 residues.

The CDR3 nucleotides are TGTGCCAGCAGTTCCGCGGGGAGGGCGAGCTCCTACGAGCAGTACTTC. It yields the protein CASSSAGRASSYEQYF. The chain is built from TRBV27 and TRBJ2-7; 7 bases map to TRBD2. The CDR3 runs 16 residues. Losses at the gene ends were 4 bases for V and 0 bases for J; bases not matched to a gene: 9. CDR1 and CDR2 from the germline V gene are MNHEY and SMNVEV (reference sequence).

The V call is TRBV19, the J call TRBJ1-2, with 7 bases that match TRBD1. Losses at the gene ends were 10 bases for V and 8 bases for J; bases not matched to a gene: 7. This CDR3 comprises 11 residues. The germline CDR1 and CDR2 sequences are LNHDA and SQIVND (reference sequence). The CDR3 nucleotides read TGTGCCATTACACAGGGGACCGGCTACACCTTC. It yields the protein CAITQGTGYTF. Based on the CDR3 plus reference TRBV19 and TRBJ1-2, the full variable domain is DGGITQSPKYLFRKEGQNVTLSCEQNLNHDAMYWYRQDPGQGLRLIYYSQIVNDFQKGDIAEGYSVSREKKESFPLTVTSAQKNPTAFYLCAITQGTGYTFGSGTRLTVV.

V gene TRBV30 combines with J gene TRBJ1-1; 12 bases agree with TRBD1. The CDR3 spans 15 residues. V gave up 4 bases and J gave up 5 bases; unmatched junction bases: 8. Germline V CDR1 and CDR2: GTSNPN, SVGIG (reference sequence). In DNA form, the CDR3 reads TGTGCCTGGACAAGGGGGACAGGGGGCGGAACTGAAGCTTTCTTT. It yields the protein CAWTRGTGGGTEAFF.

The CDR3 is CASSQVMTGGPDEQYF. For the CDR3, the DNA is TGCGCCAGCAGCCAAGTAATGACAGGGGGCCCTGACGAGCAGTACTTC. The rearrangement uses TRBV4-1 and TRBJ2-7, with 10 bases that match TRBD1. Germline V gene lookup returns CDR1 MGHRA and CDR2 YSYEKL. J gave up 5 bases and V 1 base, and 8 bases lay outside the gene matches. This CDR3 contains 16 residues.

This clone was detected once. The chain recombines TRBV10-3 with TRBJ1-5; no clear D gene. The CDR3 totals 18 residues. Germline CDR1 and CDR2: ENHRY and SYGVKD. V lost 3 bases and J 7 bases, leaving 25 bases between the germline ends. Written as DNA, the CDR3 is TGTGCCATCAGTGATTCGCGTCCGTCTACCGGCCGCGGACAGCCCCAGCATTTT. It encodes CAISDSRPSTGRGQPQHF.

The chain recombines TRBV7-9 with TRBJ2-7; 10 bases match TRBD1. CDR1 is SEHNR and CDR2 is FQNEAQ in the germline V gene (reference sequence). V lost 5 bases and J lost 5; bases outside the gene matches: 18. This CDR3 region has 18 residues. CDR3 nucleotide sequence: TGTGCCAGCAGCCCATCTATTTGGAGAGGACAGGGGGACAACGAGCAGTACTTC. Translation gives CASSPSIWRGQGDNEQYF.

The genes are TRBV11-2 and TRBJ2-2, with no clear D. The germline CDR1 and CDR2 sequences are SGHAT and FQNNGV. The germline V and J ends were trimmed by 6 bases and 3 bases, with 5 bases remaining between them. CDR3 length: 12 amino acids. CDR3 in amino acids: CASRRDTGELFF. CDR3 sequence (DNA): TGTGCCAGCAGAAGAGACACCGGGGAGCTGTTTTTT.

J is TRBJ1-6 and V is TRBV15; D is unclear. Germline V gene sequence: CDR1 LNHNV, CDR2 YYDKDF (reference sequence). V lost 0 bases to trimming and J lost 6 bases, with 6 bases between them. The CDR3 consists of 14 residues. For the CDR3, the DNA is TGTGCCACCAGCAGAGAGCAGTCTAATTCACCCCTCCACTTT. This encodes CATSREQSNSPLHF.

The DNA for the CDR3 is TGTGCCACCAGCAGTCAGGGGGCGGAGGGGGAAAAACTGTTTTTT. Its protein is CATSSQGAEGEKLFF. The V and J genes are TRBV15 and TRBJ1-4, with TRBD1 matching over 8 bases. Trimming removed 3 bases from V and 8 bases from J; junction bases left unmatched: 8. The CDR3 sequence is 15 residues long. Germline CDR1 is LNHNV and CDR2 is YYDKDF (reference sequence).

The V gene is TRBV3-1 (or the pseudogene TRBV3-2), the J gene TRBJ2-1, with D perhaps TRBD1 or TRBD2 (5 bases each). Trimming stripped 1 base from V and 7 bases from J, with 14 bases between. Looked up from germline, CDR1 is LGHDT and CDR2 is YNNKEL (reference sequence). The CDR3 is 15 residues long. This chain's CDR3 is CASSQVGVEGNEQFF. Here the CDR3 DNA reads TGTGCCAGCAGCCAAGTGGGGGTGGAAGGGAATGAGCAGTTCTTC.

As regards this clone: This sample also contains other DNA sequences that code for the same CDR3. The rearrangement links TRBV7-2 to TRBJ2-5; no firm D call. Germline CDR1 reads SGHTA; CDR2 reads FQGNSA. The V end lost 1 base, the J end lost 1 base, and 7 bases lay between the germline ends. CDR3 length: 14 amino acids. CDR3 region: CASSLVSSQETQYF. The CDR3 bases are TGTGCCAGCAGCTTAGTCAGCTCCCAAGAGACCCAGTACTTC.

The genes are TRBV7-9 and TRBJ2-7; TRBD1 agrees at 10 bases. CDR1 and CDR2 from the germline V gene are SEHNR and FQNEAQ (reference sequence). The CDR3 is made up of 15 amino acids. The junction had 10 bases not matched to a gene; V was cut back by 6 bases and J by 5 bases. Here the CDR3 reads CASSAYRDRGNEQYF. The CDR3, as DNA: TGTGCCAGCAGTGCTTACCGGGACAGGGGTAACGAGCAGTACTTC.

This sequence joins TRBV12-3 or TRBV12-4 and TRBJ1-5, with 8 bases identical to TRBD1. The CDR3 runs 12 residues. With V trimmed by 6 bases and J by 9 bases, 4 bases remained unmatched. The CDR3 here is CASRDRGGPQHF. For the CDR3, the DNA is TGTGCCAGCAGAGACAGGGGAGGGCCCCAGCATTTT.

This sequence joins TRBV5-6 and TRBJ2-5; D might be TRBD2 (6 bases). The germline V gene has CDR1 SGHDT and CDR2 YYEEEE. The V end was cut by 5 bases, the J end by 1 base, with 15 bases between. The CDR3 sequence is 15 residues long. The CDR3 sequence is CASRSLALTQETQYF. The CDR3 nucleotides read TGTGCCAGCAGATCCCTAGCGTTGACCCAAGAGACCCAGTACTTC.

The chain uses TRBV4-1 and TRBJ2-7; 10 bases are shared with TRBD2. Trimming at V came to 2 bases and at J to 4 bases, leaving 20 bases not matched to a gene. Looked up from germline, CDR1 is MGHRA and CDR2 is YSYEKL. The CDR3 length is 20 residues. The CDR3 sequence: CASSQFLASGSVVRPYEQYF. As DNA, the CDR3 is TGCGCCAGCAGCCAATTTTTGGCTAGCGGGAGCGTTGTTAGACCTTACGAGCAGTACTTC.

V gene TRBV28 combines with J gene TRBJ2-1, with TRBD2 matching 15 bases. Germline trimming cut 8 bases from V and 6 bases from J; bases unmatched to any gene: 2. Germline V gene sequence: CDR1 MDHEN, CDR2 SYDVKM. CDR3 length: 14 amino acids. CDR3 residues: CASRTSGRANEQFF. CDR3 sequence (DNA): TGTGCCAGCCGGACTAGCGGGAGGGCCAATGAGCAGTTCTTC.

The rearrangement links TRBV5-5 to TRBJ1-1; D unresolved. The CDR3 spans 14 residues. Germline CDR1 reads SGHKS; CDR2 reads YYEKEE (reference sequence). The germline V and J ends were trimmed by 2 bases and 4 bases, with 12 bases remaining between them. CDR3: CASSLNRGFTEAFF. Here the CDR3 DNA reads TGTGCCAGCAGCTTAAATCGGGGTTTCACTGAAGCTTTCTTT. Full variable domain (outside the CDR3, taken from reference TRBV5-5 and TRBJ1-1): DAGVTQSPTHLIKTRGQQVTLRCSPISGHKSVSWYQQVLGQGPQFIFQYYEKEERGRGNFPDRFSARQFPNYSSELNVNALLLGDSALYLCASSLNRGFTEAFFGQGTRLTVV.

This chain joins TRBV20-1 and TRBJ1-2; unclear D gene. CDR1 is DFQATT and CDR2 is SNEGSKA in the germline V gene (reference sequence). This CDR3 has 9 amino acids. The V gene lost 2 bases and the J gene lost 8 bases, with 3 bases spanning the gap. CDR3 nucleotide sequence: TGCAGTGCTAGACCGGGCTACACCTTC. It specifies CSARPGYTF.

The chain joins TRBV18 to TRBJ1-5; D is possibly TRBD1 (5 bases). Trimming took 6 bases from V and 7 from J, leaving 13 bases between them. This CDR3 is 13 amino acids long. CDR1 KGHSH and CDR2 LQKENI come from the germline V gene. DNA of the CDR3: TGTGCCAGCTCCCGGGACGAGAGGCAGCCCCAGCATTTT. Protein: CASSRDERQPQHF.